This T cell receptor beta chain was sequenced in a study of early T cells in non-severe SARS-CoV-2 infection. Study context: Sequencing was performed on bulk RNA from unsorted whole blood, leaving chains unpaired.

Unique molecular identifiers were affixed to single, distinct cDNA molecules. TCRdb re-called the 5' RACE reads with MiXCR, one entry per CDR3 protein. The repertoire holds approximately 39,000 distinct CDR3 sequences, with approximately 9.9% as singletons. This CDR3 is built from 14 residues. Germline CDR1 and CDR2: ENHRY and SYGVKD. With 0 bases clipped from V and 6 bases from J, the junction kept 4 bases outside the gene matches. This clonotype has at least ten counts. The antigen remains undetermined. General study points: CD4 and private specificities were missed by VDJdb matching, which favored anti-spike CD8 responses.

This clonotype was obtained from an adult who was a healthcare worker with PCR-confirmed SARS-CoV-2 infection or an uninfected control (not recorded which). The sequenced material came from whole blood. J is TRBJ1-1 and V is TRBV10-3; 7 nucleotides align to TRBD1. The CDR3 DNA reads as TGTGCCATCAGTGAGTCGGGGCAGGGGGCTGAAGCTTTCTTT. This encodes CAISESGQGAEAFF.